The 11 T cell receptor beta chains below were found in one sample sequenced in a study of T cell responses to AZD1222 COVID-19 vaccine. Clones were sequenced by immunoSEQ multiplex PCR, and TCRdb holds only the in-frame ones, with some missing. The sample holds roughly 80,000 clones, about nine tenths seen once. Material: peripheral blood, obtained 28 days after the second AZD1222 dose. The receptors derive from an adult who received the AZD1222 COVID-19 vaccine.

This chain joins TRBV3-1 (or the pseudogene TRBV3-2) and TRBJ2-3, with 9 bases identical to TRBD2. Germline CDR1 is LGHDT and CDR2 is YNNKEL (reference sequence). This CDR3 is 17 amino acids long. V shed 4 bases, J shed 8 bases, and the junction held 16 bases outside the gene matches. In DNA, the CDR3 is TGTGCCAGCAGCCCCTTGATGTTAGCGGGGGATAGGGGTACGCAGTATTTT. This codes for CASSPLMLAGDRGTQYF.

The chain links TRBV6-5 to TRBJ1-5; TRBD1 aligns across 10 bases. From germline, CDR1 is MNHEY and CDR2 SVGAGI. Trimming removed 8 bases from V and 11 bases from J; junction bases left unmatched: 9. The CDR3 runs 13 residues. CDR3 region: CASAADRGRAQHF. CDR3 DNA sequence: TGTGCCAGCGCAGCAGACAGGGGGCGGGCCCAGCATTTT.

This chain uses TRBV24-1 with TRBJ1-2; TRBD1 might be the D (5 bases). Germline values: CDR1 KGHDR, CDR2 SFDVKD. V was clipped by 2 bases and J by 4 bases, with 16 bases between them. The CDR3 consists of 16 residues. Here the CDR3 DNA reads TGTGCCACCAGTGATTCCCATGGGGGGGGAGGCTATGGCTACACCTTC. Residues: CATSDSHGGGGYGYTF.

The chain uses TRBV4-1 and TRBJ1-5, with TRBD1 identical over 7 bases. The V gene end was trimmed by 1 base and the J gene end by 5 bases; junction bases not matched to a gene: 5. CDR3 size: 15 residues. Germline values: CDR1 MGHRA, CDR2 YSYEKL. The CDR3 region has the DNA TGCGCCAGCAGCCAAGGGAGGGGGCCCTATCAGCCCCAGCATTTT. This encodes CASSQGRGPYQPQHF.

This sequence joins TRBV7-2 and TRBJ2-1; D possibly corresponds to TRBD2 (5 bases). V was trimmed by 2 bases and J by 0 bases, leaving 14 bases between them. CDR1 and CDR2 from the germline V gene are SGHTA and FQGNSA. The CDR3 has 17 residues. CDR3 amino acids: CASSLIPSGRSYNEQFF. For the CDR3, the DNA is TGTGCCAGCAGCTTAATTCCCAGCGGTCGCTCCTACAATGAGCAGTTCTTC.

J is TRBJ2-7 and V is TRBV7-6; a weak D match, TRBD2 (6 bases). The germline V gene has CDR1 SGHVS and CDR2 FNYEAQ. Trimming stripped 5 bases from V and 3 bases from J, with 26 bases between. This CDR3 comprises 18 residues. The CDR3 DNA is TGTGCCAGCAGCCGATTCGTGCATGAAAAGGAGGGGCTCTACGAGCAGTACTTC. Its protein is CASSRFVHEKEGLYEQYF.

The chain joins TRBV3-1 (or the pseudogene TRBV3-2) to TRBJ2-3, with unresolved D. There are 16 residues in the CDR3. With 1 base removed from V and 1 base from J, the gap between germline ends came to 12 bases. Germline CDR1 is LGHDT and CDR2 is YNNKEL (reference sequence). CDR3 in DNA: TGTGCCAGCAGCCAAGGTAGTGTGGCCGGCACAGATACGCAGTATTTT. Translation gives CASSQGSVAGTDTQYF.

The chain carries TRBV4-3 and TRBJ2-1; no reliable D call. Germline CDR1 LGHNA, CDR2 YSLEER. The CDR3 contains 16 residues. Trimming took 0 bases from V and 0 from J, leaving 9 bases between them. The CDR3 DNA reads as TGCGCCAGCAGCCAAGATGAAGGTAGCTCCTACAATGAGCAGTTCTTC. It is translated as CASSQDEGSSYNEQFF.

The CDR3 sequence is CASSSRDSGDNEQFF. CDR3 DNA sequence: TGTGCCAGCAGCAGCCGGGACAGTGGGGACAATGAGCAGTTCTTC. V gene TRBV3-1 (or the pseudogene TRBV3-2) combines with J gene TRBJ2-1; TRBD1 aligns across 7 bases. The CDR3 loop spans 15 amino acids. The junction had 9 bases not matched to a gene; V was cut back by 5 bases and J by 5 bases. CDR1 and CDR2 from the germline V gene are LGHDT and YNNKEL (reference sequence).

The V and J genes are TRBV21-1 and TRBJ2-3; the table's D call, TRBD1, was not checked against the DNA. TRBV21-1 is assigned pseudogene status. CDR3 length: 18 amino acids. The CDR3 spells CASSKGSQGEGGRDTQYF. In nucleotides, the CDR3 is TGTGCCAGCAGCAAAGGGTCACAGGGGGAGGGGGGCCGAGATACGCAGTATTTT.

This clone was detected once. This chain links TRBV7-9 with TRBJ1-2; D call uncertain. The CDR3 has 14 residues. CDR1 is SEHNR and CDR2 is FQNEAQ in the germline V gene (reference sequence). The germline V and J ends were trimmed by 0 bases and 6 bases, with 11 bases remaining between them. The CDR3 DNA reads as TGTGCCAGCAGCTTAGCGGGATTTAGCGATGGCTACACCTTC. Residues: CASSLAGFSDGYTF.